This T cell receptor (beta chain) is from a study of shared clonotypes between healthy human individuals. Study-level results: Donors were few, which limited the genetic and exposure-history diversity represented.

About this clone itself: Its antigen remains unknown. The same CDR3 also results from other DNA sequences found in this sample.

Trimming at V came to 8 bases and at J to 5 bases, leaving 5 bases not matched to a gene. The CDR3 is 13 residues long. Germline CDR1 and CDR2: LNHDA and SQIVND (reference sequence). Only in-frame clones appear in the TCRdb table, and some are missing; sequencing was by immunoSEQ multiplex PCR. The sample lists fewer than 650,000 clones; around 80% were seen once. The chain employs TRBV19 and TRBJ1-5, with 8 positions matching TRBD1. The sequence derives from a woman in her thirties or forties in good health. Some clones in this sample may be carry-over from other donors' samples. Sequencing was carried out using PBMCs. CDR3 in DNA: TGTGCCAGTTTACAGGGGGGCGATCAGCCCCAGCATTTT. Translation gives CASLQGGDQPQHF. The variable domain in full, with the rest retrieved from reference TRBV19 and TRBJ1-5, is DGGITQSPKYLFRKEGQNVTLSCEQNLNHDAMYWYRQDPGQGLRLIYYSQIVNDFQKGDIAEGYSVSREKKESFPLTVTSAQKNPTAFYLCASLQGGDQPQHFGDGTRLSIL.